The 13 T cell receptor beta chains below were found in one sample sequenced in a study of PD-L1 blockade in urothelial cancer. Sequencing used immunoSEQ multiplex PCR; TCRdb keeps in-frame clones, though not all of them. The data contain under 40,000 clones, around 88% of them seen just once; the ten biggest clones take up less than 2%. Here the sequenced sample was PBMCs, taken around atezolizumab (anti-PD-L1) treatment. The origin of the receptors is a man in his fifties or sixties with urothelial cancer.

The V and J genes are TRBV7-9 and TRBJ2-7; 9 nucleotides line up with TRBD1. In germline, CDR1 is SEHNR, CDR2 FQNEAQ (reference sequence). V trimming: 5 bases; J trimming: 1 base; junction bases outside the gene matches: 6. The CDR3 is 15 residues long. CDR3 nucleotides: TGTGCCAGCAGCCCACGGGACAGGGCGTCCTACGAGCAGTACTTC. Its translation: CASSPRDRASYEQYF.

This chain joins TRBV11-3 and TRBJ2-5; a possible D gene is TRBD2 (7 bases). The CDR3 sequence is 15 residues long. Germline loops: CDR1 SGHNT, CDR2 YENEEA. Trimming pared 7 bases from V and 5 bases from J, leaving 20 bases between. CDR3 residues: CASNPKGGGLETQYF. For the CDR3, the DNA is TGTGCCAGCAACCCCAAAGGGGGGGGCTTGGAGACCCAGTACTTC.

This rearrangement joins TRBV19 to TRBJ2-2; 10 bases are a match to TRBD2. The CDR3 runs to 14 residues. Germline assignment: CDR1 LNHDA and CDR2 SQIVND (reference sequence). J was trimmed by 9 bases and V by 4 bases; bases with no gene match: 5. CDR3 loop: CASSKTAGGRELFF. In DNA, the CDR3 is TGTGCCAGTAGTAAAACAGCGGGGGGGCGGGAGCTGTTTTTT.

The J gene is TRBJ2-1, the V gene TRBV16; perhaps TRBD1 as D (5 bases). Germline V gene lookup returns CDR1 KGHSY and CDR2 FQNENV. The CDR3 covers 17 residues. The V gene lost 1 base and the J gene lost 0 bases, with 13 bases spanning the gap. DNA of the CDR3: TGTGCCAGCAGCCAATTCGTAGGGCAGGGCTCCTACAATGAGCAGTTCTTC. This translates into CASSQFVGQGSYNEQFF.

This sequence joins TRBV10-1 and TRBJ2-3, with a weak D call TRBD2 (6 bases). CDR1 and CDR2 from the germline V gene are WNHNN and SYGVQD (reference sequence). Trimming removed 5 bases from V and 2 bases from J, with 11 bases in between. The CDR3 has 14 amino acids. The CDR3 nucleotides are TGCGCCAGCAGTCCTAGCGCAAACACAGATACGCAGTATTTT. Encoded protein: CASSPSANTDTQYF.

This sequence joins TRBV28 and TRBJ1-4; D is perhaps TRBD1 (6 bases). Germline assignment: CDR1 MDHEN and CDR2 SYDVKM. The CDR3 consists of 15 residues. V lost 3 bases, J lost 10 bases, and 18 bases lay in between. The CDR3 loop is CASSFIQGYHGKLFF. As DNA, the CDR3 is TGTGCCAGCAGTTTTATCCAGGGGTATCACGGAAAACTGTTTTTT. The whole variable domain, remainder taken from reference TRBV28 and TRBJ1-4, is DVKVTQSSRYLVKRTGEKVFLECVQDMDHENMFWYRQDPGLGLRLIYFSYDVKMKEKGDIPEGYSVSREKKERFSLILESASTNQTSMYLCASSFIQGYHGKLFFGSGTQLSVL.

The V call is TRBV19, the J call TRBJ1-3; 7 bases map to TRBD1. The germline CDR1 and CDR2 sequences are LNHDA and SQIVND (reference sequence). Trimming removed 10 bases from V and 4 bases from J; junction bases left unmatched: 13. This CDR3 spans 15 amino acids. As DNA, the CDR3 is TGTGCCACGACAGGGCTCTTCGGGTCCGGAAACACCATATATTTT. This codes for CATTGLFGSGNTIYF.

The CDR3 DNA is TGTGCCAGCAGTTACTGGCGGGGGGACAATGAGCAGTTCTTC. Translation: CASSYWRGDNEQFF. The chain links TRBV6-6 to TRBJ2-1; 8 positions match TRBD2. Trimming at V came to 1 base and at J to 5 bases, leaving 1 base not matched to a gene. The CDR3 contains 14 residues. CDR1 is MNHNY, CDR2 SVGAGI, per germline (reference sequence).

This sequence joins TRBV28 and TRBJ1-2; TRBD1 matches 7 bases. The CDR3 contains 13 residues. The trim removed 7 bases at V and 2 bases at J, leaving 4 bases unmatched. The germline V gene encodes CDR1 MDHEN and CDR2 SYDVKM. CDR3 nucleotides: TGTGCCAGCAACATACAGGGGAACTATGGCTACACCTTC. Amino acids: CASNIQGNYGYTF.

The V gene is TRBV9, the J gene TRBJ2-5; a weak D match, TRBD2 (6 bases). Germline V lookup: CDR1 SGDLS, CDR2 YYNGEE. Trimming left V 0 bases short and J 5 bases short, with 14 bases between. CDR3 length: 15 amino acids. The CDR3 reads CASSVEGLMWETQYF. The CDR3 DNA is TGTGCCAGCAGCGTAGAGGGACTGATGTGGGAGACCCAGTACTTC.

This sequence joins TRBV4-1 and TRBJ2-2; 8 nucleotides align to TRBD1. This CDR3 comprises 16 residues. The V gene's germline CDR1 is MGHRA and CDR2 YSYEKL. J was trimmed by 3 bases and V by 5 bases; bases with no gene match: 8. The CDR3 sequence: CASSFGQGVDTGELFF. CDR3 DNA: TGCGCCAGCAGCTTCGGACAGGGCGTGGACACCGGGGAGCTGTTTTTT.

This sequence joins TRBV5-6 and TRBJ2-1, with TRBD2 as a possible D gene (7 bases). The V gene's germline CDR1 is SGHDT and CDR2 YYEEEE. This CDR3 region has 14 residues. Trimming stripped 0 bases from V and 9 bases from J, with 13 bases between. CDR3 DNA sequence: TGTGCCAGCAGCTTGGCGGGGGAGGGGGGTGAGCAGTTCTTC. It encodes CASSLAGEGGEQFF.

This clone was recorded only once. CDR3 sequence reads: CASSYAGSNEQFF. Here the CDR3 DNA reads TGTGCCAGCAGCTACGCCGGGAGCAATGAGCAGTTCTTC. The chain has TRBV7-8 and TRBJ2-1; possible D gene TRBD2, 6 bases. The germline CDR1 and CDR2 sequences are SGHVS and FQNEAQ. V lost 4 bases and J lost 6, with 10 bases in between. The CDR3 length is 13 residues.